The 18 T cell receptor beta chains below all came from one sample that was sequenced in a study of CD8 T cells in Susac syndrome. The RNA, roughly 0.45 to 1 ug, was put through reverse transcription using random hexamers. TCRdb passed the immunoSEQ multiplex PCR reads through MiXCR, listing each CDR3 protein once. The sample carries over 150,000 distinct CDR3 sequences, 95% to 96% recorded once. The material sequenced was CD4+ T cells from PBMCs. The receptors were sampled from a human donor with Susac syndrome.

The chain links TRBV29-1 to TRBJ2-7; 10 bases are shared with TRBD2. Trimming at V came to 5 bases and at J to 4 bases, leaving 8 bases not matched to a gene. Germline V CDR1 and CDR2: SQVTM, ANQGSEA. The CDR3 has 14 residues. CDR3 in amino acids: CSVTLGLAKYEQYF. DNA for the CDR3: TGCAGCGTTACCTTGGGACTAGCGAAGTACGAGCAGTACTTC.

The rearrangement links TRBV9 to TRBJ2-2; D unclear. The CDR3 consists of 17 residues. The germline gives CDR1 SGDLS, CDR2 YYNGEE. V gave up 3 bases and J gave up 0 bases, with 15 bases separating them. This CDR3 is CASSAEVWVSNTGELFF. CDR3 bases: TGTGCCAGCAGCGCCGAGGTATGGGTTTCGAACACCGGGGAGCTGTTTTTT. The variable domain in full, completed from reference TRBV9 and TRBJ2-2, reads DSGVTQTPKHLITATGQRVTLRCSPRSGDLSVYWYQQSLDQGLQFLIQYYNGEERAKGNILERFSAQQFPDLHSELNLSSLELGDSALYFCASSAEVWVSNTGELFFGEGSRLTVL.

V gene TRBV2 combines with J gene TRBJ2-7; no firm D call. This CDR3 region has 15 residues. V lost 3 bases, J lost 1 base, and 13 bases lay in between. Germline V lookup: CDR1 SNHLY, CDR2 FYNNEI. The CDR3: CASSEGSSPSYEQYV. The CDR3 nucleotides are TGTGCCAGCAGTGAGGGGTCGTCCCCGTCCTACGAGCAGTACGTC.

The chain links TRBV27 to TRBJ2-3; TRBD1 aligns across 7 bases. CDR3 length equals 16 residues. Germline CDR1 and CDR2: MNHEY and SMNVEV (reference sequence). The V segment lost 3 bases and the J segment 1 base; nucleotides outside the gene matches: 7. CDR3: CASSFRRGRGTDTQYF. In nucleotides, the CDR3 is TGTGCCAGCAGTTTCAGAAGGGGGCGCGGCACAGATACGCAGTATTTT.

V usage is TRBV20-1 and J usage is TRBJ1-2; D remains unclear. V lost 0 bases to trimming and J lost 4 bases, with 12 bases between them. The CDR3 sequence is 14 residues long. CDR1 DFQATT and CDR2 SNEGSKA come from the germline V gene (reference sequence). The CDR3 region is CSAREVQTSYGYTF. The CDR3 DNA reads TGCAGTGCTAGAGAGGTCCAGACAAGCTATGGCTACACCTTC.

This sequence joins TRBV12-3 or TRBV12-4 and TRBJ2-1; 8 positions match TRBD2. This CDR3 region has 13 residues. V lost 6 bases and J lost 12; bases outside the gene matches: 10. CDR3 bases: TGTGCCAGCAGGGGACTAGGAGGGGAAAGGCAGTTCTTC. Its protein is CASRGLGGERQFF.

The V call is TRBV2, the J call TRBJ1-6, with TRBD1 identical over 8 bases. Germline trimming cut 3 bases from V and 6 bases from J; bases unmatched to any gene: 7. Germline V CDR1 and CDR2: SNHLY, FYNNEI. CDR3 length: 16 residues. In DNA form, the CDR3 reads TGTGCCAGCAGTGACTGGACAGGGAGGTCTAATTCACCCCTCCACTTT. This encodes CASSDWTGRSNSPLHF.

A word on this clonotype: Its ends do not fully match the called genes, so a read error is possible. The chain is built from TRBV27 and TRBJ2-3, with 13 bases fitting TRBD2. Germline CDR1 is MNHEY and CDR2 is SMNVEV (reference sequence). The CDR3 consists of 13 residues. CDR3 region: CASRPTSGRAPIF. CDR3 DNA sequence: TGTGCCAGCAGGCCCACTAGCGGGAGGGCACCGATTTTT.

The CDR3 DNA follows: TGCAGCGTGCACCTTCAGCGGCTCAATGAGCAGTTCTTC. Protein product: CSVHLQRLNEQFF. The V call is TRBV29-1, the J call TRBJ2-1, with D tentatively TRBD2 (5 bases). The germline V gene has CDR1 SQVTM and CDR2 ANQGSEA. V dropped 6 bases and J dropped 6 bases, with 15 bases sitting between them. CDR3 size: 13 residues.

This clonotype was recorded once. The chain employs TRBV12-3 or TRBV12-4 and TRBJ1-2; 12 bases are a match to TRBD1. The CDR3 is 16 amino acids. Trimming removed 7 bases from V and 1 base from J; junction bases left unmatched: 7. CDR3 nucleotide sequence: TGTGCCAGCATCCCGGGACAGGGGGCGCTTAACTATGGCTACACCTTC. Residues: CASIPGQGALNYGYTF.

J is TRBJ2-1 and V is TRBV11-1; possible D gene TRBD2, 5 bases. This CDR3 is 12 amino acids long. V dropped 6 bases and J dropped 6 bases, with 9 bases sitting between them. Per germline, CDR1 SGHAT and CDR2 FQDESV (reference sequence). In DNA, the CDR3 is TGTGCCAGCAGTTCGGAGGTCAATGAGCAGTTCTTC. Translating gives CASSSEVNEQFF. Full variable domain (missing parts from reference TRBV11-1 and TRBJ2-1): EAEVAQSPRYKITEKSQAVAFWCDPISGHATLYWYRQILGQGPELLVQFQDESVVDDSQLPKDRFSAERLKGVDSTLKIQPAELGDSAMYLCASSSEVNEQFFGPGTRLTVL.

The rearrangement joins TRBV24-1 to TRBJ2-5, with a weak D call TRBD2 (7 bases). Trimming removed 5 bases at V and 1 base at J, with 25 bases between. Germline V CDR1 and CDR2: KGHDR, SFDVKD. This CDR3 has 19 amino acids. The CDR3 region is CATSGGGSGTPFAQETQYF. DNA for the CDR3: TGTGCCACCAGTGGGGGGGGCTCTGGGACACCCTTCGCCCAAGAGACCCAGTACTTC.

J is TRBJ1-2 and V is TRBV7-9; D possibly corresponds to TRBD1 (5 bases). Germline loops: CDR1 SEHNR, CDR2 FQNEAQ (reference sequence). V gave up 1 base and J gave up 4 bases, with 10 bases separating them. The CDR3 consists of 14 residues. CDR3 amino acids: CASSLGGAGYGYTF. The CDR3 bases are TGTGCCAGCAGCTTAGGAGGGGCTGGCTATGGCTACACCTTC.

This chain uses TRBV30 with TRBJ2-7; TRBD1 aligns across 7 bases. Germline values: CDR1 GTSNPN, CDR2 SVGIG (reference sequence). The CDR3 is 12 amino acids. The J segment lost 5 bases and the V segment lost 3 bases, leaving 4 bases of the junction unmatched. The CDR3 spells CAWSQTGDEQYF. The CDR3 DNA reads TGTGCCTGGAGCCAAACAGGGGACGAGCAGTACTTC.

This chain uses TRBV15 with TRBJ2-7; D gene unclear. The V end was cut by 0 bases, the J end by 3 bases, with 12 bases between. CDR1 and CDR2 (germline): LNHNV, YYDKDF (reference sequence). CDR3 length: 15 amino acids. DNA for the CDR3: TGTGCCACCAGCAGAGATCGTAGTACTATCTACGAGCAGTACGTC. This translates into CATSRDRSTIYEQYV.

J is TRBJ2-3 and V is TRBV7-8; TRBD2 agrees at 9 bases. The CDR3 sequence is 18 residues long. Germline loops: CDR1 SGHVS, CDR2 FQNEAQ. V lost 5 bases, J lost 5 bases, and 17 bases stayed unmatched. CDR3 DNA sequence: TGTGCCAGCAGCCCCCACCCCGGAGTAGCGGGAGTTGGAGATACGCAGTATTTT. Translation gives CASSPHPGVAGVGDTQYF.

This chain uses TRBV3-1 with TRBJ2-3; 13 bases agree with TRBD2. The V gene's germline CDR1 is LGHDT and CDR2 YNNKEL (reference sequence). V gave up 6 bases and J gave up 5 bases; unmatched junction bases: 5. This CDR3 has 15 residues. This CDR3 is CASRRTSGRIDTQYF. The DNA for the CDR3 is TGTGCCAGCAGGCGGACTAGCGGGAGAATAGATACGCAGTATTTT.

V usage is TRBV7-3 and J usage is TRBJ2-5; the D call may be TRBD1 or TRBD2 (5 bases each). This CDR3 region has 15 residues. Germline CDR1 and CDR2: SGHTA and FQGTGA. The V gene lost 4 bases and the J gene lost 8 bases, with 20 bases spanning the gap. This CDR3 reads CASSSQGARSETQYF. DNA of the CDR3: TGTGCCAGCAGCTCCCAGGGAGCACGGTCGGAAACCCAGTACTTC.